The 5 T cell receptor beta chains listed next were all sequenced from one sample in a study of cytomegalovirus exposure and HLA in healthy donors. The PCR employed 60 Vbeta primers together with 13 Jbeta primers. TCRdb keeps only in-frame clones here, not all; method: immunoSEQ multiplex PCR. Among some 120,000 clones listed, approximately 87% were seen once. Sequenced material: PBMCs. The receptors originated from a man younger than 35 in good health and CMV-seropositive.

V is TRBV5-4 and J is TRBJ2-7; the match to TRBD2 covers 7 bases. CDR1 SGHNT and CDR2 YYREEE come from the germline V gene (reference sequence). The V segment lost 0 bases and the J segment 1 base; nucleotides outside the gene matches: 4. This CDR3 spans 15 amino acids. The chain's CDR3 is CASSLVGGGSYEQYF. The CDR3 DNA reads TGTGCCAGCAGCTTGGTCGGGGGAGGGTCCTACGAGCAGTACTTC.

The rearrangement uses TRBV7-9 and TRBJ2-7; maybe TRBD1 (5 bases). Trimming left V 4 bases short and J 5 bases short, with 15 bases between. The V gene's germline CDR1 is SEHNR and CDR2 FQNEAQ (reference sequence). This CDR3 is built from 14 residues. CDR3 region: CASSSIDSLHEQYF. DNA of the CDR3: TGTGCCAGCAGCTCCATCGACAGTCTCCACGAGCAGTACTTC.

The chain uses TRBV6-1 and TRBJ1-1; tentatively, D is TRBD1 (5 bases). V lost 8 bases and J 11 bases, leaving 21 bases between the germline ends. The CDR3 contains 13 residues. Germline CDR1 reads MNHNS; CDR2 reads SASEGT. CDR3 sequence reads: CASQGDEAKLAFF. CDR3 nucleotide sequence: TGTGCCAGCCAGGGCGATGAGGCAAAGTTGGCTTTCTTT.

This clone showed up just once. The chain links TRBV5-6 to TRBJ2-1; 10 bases match TRBD1. The V gene end was trimmed by 3 bases and the J gene end by 9 bases; junction bases not matched to a gene: 9. The CDR3 totals 15 residues. Germline CDR1 and CDR2: SGHDT and YYEEEE. The CDR3 DNA reads TGTGCCAGCAGCTGGGGGGACAGGGGAGGAGGTGAGCAGTTCTTC. Translation gives CASSWGDRGGGEQFF.

This chain uses TRBV30 with TRBJ1-6, with D perhaps TRBD1 (5 bases). In germline, CDR1 is GTSNPN, CDR2 SVGIG (reference sequence). V was shortened by 5 bases and J by 7 bases, with 18 bases between the two germline ends. The CDR3 runs 15 residues. The CDR3 reads CAWSVTALKNSPLHF. CDR3 nucleotides: TGTGCCTGGTCGGTGACAGCGCTGAAAAATTCACCCCTCCACTTT.